Below, one T cell receptor (beta chain) is given with its context. The CDR3 has 15 residues. The V and J ends lost 8 bases and 0 bases, in that order; junction bases with no gene match: 6. The germline gives CDR1 MNHGY, CDR2 SAAAGT. This entry belongs to a study of preoperative IRX-2 immunotherapy in early breast cancer. Treatment indicated: preoperative locoregional IRX-2 cytokine immunotherapy. Samples came from a phase Ib trial of preoperative locoregional IRX-2 cytokine immunotherapy. Profiled with immunoSEQ multiplex PCR; TCRdb holds only in-frame clones, not every one. Here the sample spans approximately 96,000 clones, about nine tenths being singletons.

The chain employs TRBV6-8 and TRBJ2-5; 10 positions match TRBD2. This receptor was obtained from a human donor with breast cancer. The sequencing here drew on tumor tissue, taken after IRX-2 immunotherapy. DNA for the CDR3: TGTGCCAGCGAAGTTAGCGGGGGGTACCAAGAGACCCAGTACTTC. This codes for CASEVSGGYQETQYF.